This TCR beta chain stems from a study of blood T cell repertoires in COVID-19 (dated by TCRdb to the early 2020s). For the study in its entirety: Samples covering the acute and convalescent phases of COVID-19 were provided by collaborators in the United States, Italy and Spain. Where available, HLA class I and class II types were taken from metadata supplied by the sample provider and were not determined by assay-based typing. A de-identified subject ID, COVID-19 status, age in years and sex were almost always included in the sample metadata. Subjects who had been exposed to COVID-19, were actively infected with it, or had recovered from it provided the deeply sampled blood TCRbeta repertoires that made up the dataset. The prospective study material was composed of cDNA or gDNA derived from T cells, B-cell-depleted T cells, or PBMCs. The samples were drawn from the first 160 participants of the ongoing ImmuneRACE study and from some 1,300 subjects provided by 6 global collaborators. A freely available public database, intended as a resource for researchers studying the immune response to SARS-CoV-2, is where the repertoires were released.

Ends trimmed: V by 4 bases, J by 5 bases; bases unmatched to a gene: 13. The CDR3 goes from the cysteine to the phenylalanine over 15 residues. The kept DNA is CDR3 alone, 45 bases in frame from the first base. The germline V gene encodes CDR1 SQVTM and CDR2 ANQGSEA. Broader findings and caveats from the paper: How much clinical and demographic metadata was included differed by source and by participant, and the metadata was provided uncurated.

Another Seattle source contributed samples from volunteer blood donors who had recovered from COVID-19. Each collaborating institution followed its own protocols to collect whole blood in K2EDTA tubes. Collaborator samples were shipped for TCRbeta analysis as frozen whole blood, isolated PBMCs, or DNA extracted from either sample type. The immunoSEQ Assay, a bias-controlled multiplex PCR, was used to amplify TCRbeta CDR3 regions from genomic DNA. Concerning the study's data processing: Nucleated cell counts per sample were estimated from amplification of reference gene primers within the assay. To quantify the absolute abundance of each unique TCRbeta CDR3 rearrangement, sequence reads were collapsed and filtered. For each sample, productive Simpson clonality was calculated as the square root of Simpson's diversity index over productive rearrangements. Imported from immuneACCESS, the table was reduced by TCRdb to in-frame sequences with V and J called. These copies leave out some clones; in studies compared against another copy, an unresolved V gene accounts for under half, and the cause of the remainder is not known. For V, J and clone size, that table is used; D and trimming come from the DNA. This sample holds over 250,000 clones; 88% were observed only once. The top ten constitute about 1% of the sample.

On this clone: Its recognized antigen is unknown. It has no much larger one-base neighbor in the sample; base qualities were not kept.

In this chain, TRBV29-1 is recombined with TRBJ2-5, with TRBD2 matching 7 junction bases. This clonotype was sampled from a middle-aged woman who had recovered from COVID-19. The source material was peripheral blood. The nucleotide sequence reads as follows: TGCAGCGTTGGGCCGGGGACTACCTTGGGGGAGACCCAGTACTTC. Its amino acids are CSVGPGTTLGETQYF.